This T cell receptor beta chain is from a study of blood T cell repertoires in COVID-19. Data came from immunoSEQ multiplex PCR; TCRdb stores just in-frame clones and leaves some out. The sample holds 150,000 to 200,000 clones, roughly four fifths seen once. The sequence came from a man over 45 who had recovered from COVID-19. The sequenced sample was PBMCs or T cells enriched from blood (not recorded which).

CDR3 in amino acids: CATRWNTEAFF. In nucleotides, the CDR3 is TGTGCCACCCGGTGGAACACTGAAGCTTTCTTT. The genes are TRBV28 and TRBJ1-1; no clear D gene. The germline V gene has CDR1 MDHEN and CDR2 SYDVKM. Trimming removed 10 bases at V and 1 base at J, with 7 bases between. This CDR3 region has 11 residues.